Sequencing of this T cell receptor (beta chain) was carried out in a study of T cells expressing NK-cell markers. In the study overall: It was sorted CD3+CD56-NKG2C+, CD3+CD56+NKG2C- and CD3+CD56+NKG2C+ T cells that provided the TCR beta repertoires. Among eight sequenced donors, seven carried HCMV seropositivity while one was seronegative. Overall study findings and caveats: Also leading the CD3+CD56-NKG2C+ fraction in a handful of donors were these clonotypes. Of CD8+ T cells, about 1.0-8% belonged to dominant NKG2C+ clonotypes in more than five donors.

Of note for this clonotype: Antigen: not known.

TCRdb reprocessed the 5' RACE reads and stores each CDR3 protein as one record, lacking DNA. This sample's table has about 260,000 distinct CDR3 sequences. CDR3 size: 12 residues. Germline V lookup: CDR1 SQVTM, CDR2 ANQGSEA. The sequence came from a man between 18 and 35 years old in good health. The J gene is TRBJ2-4, the V gene TRBV29-1; with no DNA, the TCRdb D assignment of TRBD1 cannot be verified. The sequencing sample was made of blood T cells: a sorted CD56 or NKG2C T cell subset, CD4+ or CD8+ T cells, or bulk PBMC T cells (not recorded which). CDR3 amino acids: CSVVRGQNIQYF.